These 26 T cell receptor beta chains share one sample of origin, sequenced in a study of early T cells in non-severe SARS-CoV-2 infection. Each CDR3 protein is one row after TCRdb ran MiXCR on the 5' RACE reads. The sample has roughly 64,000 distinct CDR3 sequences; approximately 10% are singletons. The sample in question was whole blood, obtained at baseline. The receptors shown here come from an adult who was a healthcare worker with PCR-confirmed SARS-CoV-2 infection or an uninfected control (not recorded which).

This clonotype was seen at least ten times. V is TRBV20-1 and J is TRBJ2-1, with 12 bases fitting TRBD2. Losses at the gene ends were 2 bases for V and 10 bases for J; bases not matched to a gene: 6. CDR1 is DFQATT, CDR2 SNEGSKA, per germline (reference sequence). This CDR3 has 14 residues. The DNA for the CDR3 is TGCAGTGCTAGACAACTAGCGGGGGGTGGAGAGCAGTTCTTC. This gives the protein CSARQLAGGGEQFF.

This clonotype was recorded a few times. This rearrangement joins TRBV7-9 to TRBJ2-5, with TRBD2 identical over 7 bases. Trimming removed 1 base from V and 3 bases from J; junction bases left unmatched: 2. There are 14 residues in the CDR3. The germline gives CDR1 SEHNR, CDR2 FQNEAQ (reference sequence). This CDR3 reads CASSLGLAEETQYF. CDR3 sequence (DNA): TGTGCCAGCAGCTTAGGGCTAGCGGAAGAGACCCAGTACTTC.

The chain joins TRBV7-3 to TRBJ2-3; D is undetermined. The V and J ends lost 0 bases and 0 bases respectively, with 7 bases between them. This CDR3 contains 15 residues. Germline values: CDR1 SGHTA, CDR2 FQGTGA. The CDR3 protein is CASSLTRDSTDTQYF. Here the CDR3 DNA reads TGTGCCAGCAGCTTAACCCGAGATAGCACAGATACGCAGTATTTT. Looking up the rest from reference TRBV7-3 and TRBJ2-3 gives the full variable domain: GAGVSQTPSNKVTEKGKYVELRCDPISGHTALYWYRQSLGQGPEFLIYFQGTGAADDSGLPNDRFFAVRPEGSVSTLKIQRTERGDSAVYLCASSLTRDSTDTQYFGPGTRLTVL.

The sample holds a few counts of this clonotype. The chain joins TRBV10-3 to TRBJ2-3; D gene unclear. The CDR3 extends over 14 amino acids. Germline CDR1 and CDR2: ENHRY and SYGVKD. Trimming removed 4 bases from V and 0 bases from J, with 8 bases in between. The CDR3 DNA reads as TGTGCCATCAGTGGGACGGCAAGCACAGATACGCAGTATTTT. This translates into CAISGTASTDTQYF.

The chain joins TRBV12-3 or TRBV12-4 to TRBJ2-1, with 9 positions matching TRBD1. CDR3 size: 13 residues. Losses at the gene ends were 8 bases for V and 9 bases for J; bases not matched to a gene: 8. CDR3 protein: CASRDRDLTEQFF. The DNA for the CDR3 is TGTGCCAGCCGGGACAGGGATCTTACTGAGCAGTTCTTC.

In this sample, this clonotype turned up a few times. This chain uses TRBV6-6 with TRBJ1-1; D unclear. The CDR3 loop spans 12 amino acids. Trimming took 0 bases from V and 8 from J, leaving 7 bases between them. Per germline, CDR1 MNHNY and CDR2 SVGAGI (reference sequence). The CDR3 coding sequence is TGTGCCAGCAGTTACTCGATCCACGAAGCTTTCTTT. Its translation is CASSYSIHEAFF.

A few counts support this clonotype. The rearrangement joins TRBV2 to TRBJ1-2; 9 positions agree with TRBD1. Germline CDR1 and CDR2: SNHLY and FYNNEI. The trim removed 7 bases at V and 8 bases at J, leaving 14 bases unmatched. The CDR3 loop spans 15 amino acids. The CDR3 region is CASNLDRGLSGGYTF. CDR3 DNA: TGTGCCAGCAATCTGGACAGGGGACTGTCGGGGGGCTACACCTTC. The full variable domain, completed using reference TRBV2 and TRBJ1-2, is EPEVTQTPSHQVTQMGQEVILRCVPISNHLYFYWYRQILGQKVEFLVSFYNNEISEKSEIFDDQFSVERPDGSNFTLKIRSTKLEDSAMYFCASNLDRGLSGGYTFGSGTRLTVV.

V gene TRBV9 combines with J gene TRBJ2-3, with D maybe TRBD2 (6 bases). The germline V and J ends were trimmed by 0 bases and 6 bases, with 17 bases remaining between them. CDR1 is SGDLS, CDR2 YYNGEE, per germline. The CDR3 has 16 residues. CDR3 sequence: CASSVETTWAGDTQYF. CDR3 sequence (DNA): TGTGCCAGCAGCGTAGAAACTACTTGGGCGGGGGATACGCAGTATTTT.

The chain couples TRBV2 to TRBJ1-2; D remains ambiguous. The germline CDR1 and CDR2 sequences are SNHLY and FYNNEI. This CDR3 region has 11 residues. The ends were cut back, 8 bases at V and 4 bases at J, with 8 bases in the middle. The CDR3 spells CASWGIYGYTF. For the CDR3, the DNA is TGTGCCAGCTGGGGAATCTATGGCTACACCTTC.

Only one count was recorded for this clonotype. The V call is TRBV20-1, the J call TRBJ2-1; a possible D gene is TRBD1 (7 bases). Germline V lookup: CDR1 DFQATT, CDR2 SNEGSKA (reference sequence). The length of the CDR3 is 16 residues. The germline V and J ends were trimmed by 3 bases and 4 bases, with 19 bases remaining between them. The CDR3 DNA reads TGCAGTGCTAGGGGATCGGGCAGGGGGGTGTACAATGAGCAGTTCTTC. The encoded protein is CSARGSGRGVYNEQFF.

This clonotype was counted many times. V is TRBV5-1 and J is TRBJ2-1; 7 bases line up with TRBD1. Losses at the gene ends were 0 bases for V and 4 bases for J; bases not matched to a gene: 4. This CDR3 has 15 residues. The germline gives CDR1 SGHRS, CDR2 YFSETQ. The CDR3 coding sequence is TGCGCCAGCAGCTTGGAGGGACAGCAATACAATGAGCAGTTCTTC. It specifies CASSLEGQQYNEQFF.

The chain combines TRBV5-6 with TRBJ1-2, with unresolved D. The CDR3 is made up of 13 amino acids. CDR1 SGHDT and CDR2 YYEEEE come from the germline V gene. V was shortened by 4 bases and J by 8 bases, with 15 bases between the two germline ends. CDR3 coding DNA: TGTGCCAGCAGCCAAACCCGCTCCTGGGGCTACACCTTC. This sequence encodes CASSQTRSWGYTF.

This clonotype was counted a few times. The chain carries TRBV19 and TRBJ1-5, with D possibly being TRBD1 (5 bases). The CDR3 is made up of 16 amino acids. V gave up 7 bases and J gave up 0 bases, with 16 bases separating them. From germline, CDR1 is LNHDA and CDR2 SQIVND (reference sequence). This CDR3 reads CASINPGTASNQPQHF. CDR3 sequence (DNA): TGTGCCAGTATAAACCCCGGGACGGCTAGCAATCAGCCCCAGCATTTT.

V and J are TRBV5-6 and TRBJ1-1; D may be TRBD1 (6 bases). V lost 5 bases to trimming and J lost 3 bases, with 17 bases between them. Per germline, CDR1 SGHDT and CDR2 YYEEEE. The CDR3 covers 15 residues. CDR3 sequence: CASSRRTERDTEAFF. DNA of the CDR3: TGTGCCAGCAGTCGTCGGACAGAAAGGGACACTGAAGCTTTCTTT.

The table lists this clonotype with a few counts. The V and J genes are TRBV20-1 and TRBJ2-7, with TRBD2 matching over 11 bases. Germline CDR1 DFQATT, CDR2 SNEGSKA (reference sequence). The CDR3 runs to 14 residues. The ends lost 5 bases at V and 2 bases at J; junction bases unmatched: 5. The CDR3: CSAAGLADPYEQYF. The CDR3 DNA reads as TGCAGTGCTGCGGGACTAGCGGACCCCTACGAGCAGTACTTC.

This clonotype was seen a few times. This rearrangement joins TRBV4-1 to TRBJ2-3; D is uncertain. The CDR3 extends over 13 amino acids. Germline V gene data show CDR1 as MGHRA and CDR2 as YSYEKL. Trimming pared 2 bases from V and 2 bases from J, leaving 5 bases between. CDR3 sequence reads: CASSQHYTDTQYF. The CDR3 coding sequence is TGCGCCAGCAGCCAACACTACACAGATACGCAGTATTTT.

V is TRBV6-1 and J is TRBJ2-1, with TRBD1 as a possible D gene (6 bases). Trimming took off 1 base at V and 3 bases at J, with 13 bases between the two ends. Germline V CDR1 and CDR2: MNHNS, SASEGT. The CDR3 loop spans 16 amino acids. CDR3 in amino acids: CASSEGPGELYNEQFF. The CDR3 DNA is TGTGCCAGCAGTGAAGGGCCAGGGGAACTCTACAATGAGCAGTTCTTC.

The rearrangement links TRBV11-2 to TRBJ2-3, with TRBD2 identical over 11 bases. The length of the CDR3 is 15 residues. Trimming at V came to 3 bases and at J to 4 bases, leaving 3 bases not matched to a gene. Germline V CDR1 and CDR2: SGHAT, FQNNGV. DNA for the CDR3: TGTGCCAGCAGCTTCTTAGCGGGGGGGCCAGATACGCAGTATTTT. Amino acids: CASSFLAGGPDTQYF.

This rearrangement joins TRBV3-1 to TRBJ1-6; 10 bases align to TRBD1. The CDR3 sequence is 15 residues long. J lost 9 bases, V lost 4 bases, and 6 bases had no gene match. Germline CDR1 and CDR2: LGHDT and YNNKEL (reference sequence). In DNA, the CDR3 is TGTGCCAGCAGCCCGACAGGGGGCAGGAGTTCACCCCTCCACTTT. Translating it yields CASSPTGGRSSPLHF.

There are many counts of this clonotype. The CDR3, as DNA: TGTGCCAGCAGCCCTAATGGAGGCTACGAGCAGTACTTC. Translation: CASSPNGGYEQYF. The chain joins TRBV7-2 to TRBJ2-7, with D possibly being TRBD2 (5 bases). V was clipped by 5 bases and J by 3 bases, with 11 bases between them. The CDR3 consists of 13 residues. CDR1 and CDR2 (germline): SGHTA, FQGNSA.

CDR3 protein: CASSYVIPGQYEQYF. The CDR3, as DNA: TGTGCCAGCAGTTACGTTATACCGGGACAGTACGAGCAGTACTTC. The chain joins TRBV6-6 to TRBJ2-7, with 7 bases that match TRBD1. This CDR3 comprises 15 residues. From germline, CDR1 is MNHNY and CDR2 SVGAGI (reference sequence). Unmatched junction bases numbered 8, after V lost 2 bases and J lost 4 bases.

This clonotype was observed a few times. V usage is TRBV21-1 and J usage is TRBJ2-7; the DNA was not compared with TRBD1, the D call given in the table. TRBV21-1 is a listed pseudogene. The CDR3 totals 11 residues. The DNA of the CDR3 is TGTGCCAGCCGTGGGACGACCGAGCAGTACTTC. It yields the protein CASRGTTEQYF.

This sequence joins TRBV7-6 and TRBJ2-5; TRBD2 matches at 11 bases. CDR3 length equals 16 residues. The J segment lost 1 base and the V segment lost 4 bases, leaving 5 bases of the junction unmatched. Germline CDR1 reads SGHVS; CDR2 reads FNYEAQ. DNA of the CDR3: TGTGCCAGCAGCTCCCCTAGCGGGGGGCGCCAAGAGACCCAGTACTTC. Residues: CASSSPSGGRQETQYF. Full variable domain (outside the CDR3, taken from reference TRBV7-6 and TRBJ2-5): GAGVSQSPRYKVTKRGQDVALRCDPISGHVSLYWYRQALGQGPEFLTYFNYEAQQDKSGLPNDRFSAERPEGSISTLTIQRTEQRDSAMYRCASSSPSGGRQETQYFGPGTRLLVL.

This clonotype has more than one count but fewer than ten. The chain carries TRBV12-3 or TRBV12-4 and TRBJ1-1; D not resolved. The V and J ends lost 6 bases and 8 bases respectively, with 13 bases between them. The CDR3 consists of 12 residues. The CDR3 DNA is TGTGCCAGCAGCCTTAGTAGCTCGGAAGCTTTCTTT. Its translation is CASSLSSSEAFF.

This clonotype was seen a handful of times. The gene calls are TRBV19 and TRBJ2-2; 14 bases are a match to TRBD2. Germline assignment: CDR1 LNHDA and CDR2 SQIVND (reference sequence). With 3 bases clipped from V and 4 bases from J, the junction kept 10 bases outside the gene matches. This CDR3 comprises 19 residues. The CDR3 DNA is TGTGCCAGTAGTATCGGACTAGCGGGGGGCCGTCGAGGCACCGGGGAGCTGTTTTTT. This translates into CASSIGLAGGRRGTGELFF. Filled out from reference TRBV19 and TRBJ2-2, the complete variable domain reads DGGITQSPKYLFRKEGQNVTLSCEQNLNHDAMYWYRQDPGQGLRLIYYSQIVNDFQKGDIAEGYSVSREKKESFPLTVTSAQKNPTAFYLCASSIGLAGGRRGTGELFFGEGSRLTVL.

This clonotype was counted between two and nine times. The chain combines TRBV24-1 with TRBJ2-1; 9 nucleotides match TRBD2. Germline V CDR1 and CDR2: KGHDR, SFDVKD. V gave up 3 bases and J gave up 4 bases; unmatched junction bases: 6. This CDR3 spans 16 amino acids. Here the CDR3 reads CATSDATSGSYNEQFF. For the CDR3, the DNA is TGTGCCACCAGTGATGCGACTAGCGGATCTTACAATGAGCAGTTCTTC.